Given below is one TCR beta chain in context. Its antigen remains unidentified. This entry is derived from a study of shared clonotypes between healthy human individuals. Here immunoSEQ multiplex PCR was the method, and the copy in TCRdb shows in-frame clones only, minus some. The table lists 550,000 to 800,000 clones, roughly 87% of them singletons. Donors, healthy HIV-negative adults, lacked recent acute infections or vaccinations. CD8 memory merged CD45RO+ with CCR7-negative CD45RA+ TemRA cells. Points from the study as a whole: Depth of sequencing was expected to influence donor clonotype sharing.

This CDR3 comprises 15 residues. The trim removed 7 bases at V and 4 bases at J, leaving 10 bases unmatched. In germline, CDR1 is MDHEN, CDR2 SYDVKM. The sample comprised memory CD8+ T cells from PBMCs. The subset denotes: CD45RO+ cells pooled with CCR7-negative TemRA cells. The V and J genes are TRBV28 and TRBJ1-5, with 7 bases matching TRBD1. The sequence came from a young man in good health. Some clones in this sample may be carry-over from other donors' samples. In DNA, the CDR3 is TGTGCCAGCACCCGGGACAGTAAGATTAATCAGCCCCAGCATTTT. Its translation is CASTRDSKINQPQHF.